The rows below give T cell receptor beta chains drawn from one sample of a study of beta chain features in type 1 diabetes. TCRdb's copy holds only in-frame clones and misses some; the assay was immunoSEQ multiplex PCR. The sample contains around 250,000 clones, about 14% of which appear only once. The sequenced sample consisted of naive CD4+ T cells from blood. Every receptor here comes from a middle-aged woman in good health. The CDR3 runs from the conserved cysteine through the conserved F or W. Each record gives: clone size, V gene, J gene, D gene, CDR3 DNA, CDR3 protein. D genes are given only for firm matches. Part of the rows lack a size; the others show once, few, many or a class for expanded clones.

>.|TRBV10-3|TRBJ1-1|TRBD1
TGTGCCATCAGTGAGCTGGGACAGATCAACACTGAAGCTTTCTTT
CAISELGQINTEAFF
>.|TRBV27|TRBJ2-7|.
TGTGCCAGCAGTTTTTCAGGGACACTCTACGAGCAGTACTTC
CASSFSGTLYEQYF
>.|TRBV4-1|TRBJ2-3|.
TGCGCCAGCAGCCAAGAAGACTCCTCTGATACGCAGTATTTT
CASSQEDSSDTQYF
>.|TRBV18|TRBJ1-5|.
TGTGCCAGCTCACCCACCAGGGGTCAGCCCCAGCATTTT
CASSPTRGQPQHF
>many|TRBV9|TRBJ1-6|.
TGTGCCAGCAGCCCCCGTAGAGGGAAAAGGGAGGATTCACCCCTCCACTTT
CASSPRRGKREDSPLHF
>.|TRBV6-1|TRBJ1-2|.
TGTGCCAGCAGTGGTCAGGGTTGGGGCTACACCTTC
CASSGQGWGYTF
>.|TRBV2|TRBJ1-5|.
TGTGCCAGCAGAGGGGATAATCAGCCCCAGCATTTT
CASRGDNQPQHF
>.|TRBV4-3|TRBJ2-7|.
TGCGCCAGCAGCCTTTCTCCGACAGACCTCTCCTACGAGCAGTACTTC
CASSLSPTDLSYEQYF
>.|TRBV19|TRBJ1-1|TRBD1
TGTGCCAGTAGTAAAGGGACAGGGGCGAGGATCATGAACACTGAAGCTTTCTTT
CASSKGTGARIMNTEAFF
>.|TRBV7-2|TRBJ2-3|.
TGTGCCAGCGGGCGGGCTCGCACAGATACGCAGTATTTT
CASGRARTDTQYF
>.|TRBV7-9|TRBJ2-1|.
TGTGCCAGCAGCCAGAGGGCTTGGGACAATGAGCAGTTCTTC
CASSQRAWDNEQFF
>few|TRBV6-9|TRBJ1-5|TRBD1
TGTGCCAGCACCATAGGGACAGGGGGCCTCTACGGGGACTTCGCCATTCAGCCCCAGCATTTT
CASTIGTGGLYGDFAIQPQHF
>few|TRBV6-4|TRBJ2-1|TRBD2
TGTGCCAGCAGTGCAGCGGGGGGGACGAATGAGCAGTTCTTC
CASSAAGGTNEQFF
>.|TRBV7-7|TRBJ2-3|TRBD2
TGTGCTAGCAGCGCCGGGACTAGCGGCACAGATACGCAGTATTTT
CASSAGTSGTDTQYF
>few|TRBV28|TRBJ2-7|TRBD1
TGTGCCAGCAGTTACCCGTGGACAGGTCTCTACGAGCAGTACTTC
CASSYPWTGLYEQYF
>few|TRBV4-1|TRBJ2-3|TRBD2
TGCGCCAGCAGCCAAGAGGGGGGTAGCGGGGGTGCGCAGTATTTT
CASSQEGGSGGAQYF
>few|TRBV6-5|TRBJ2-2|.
TGTGCCAGCAGTTACTGGTCCAGTCGTACCGGGGAGCTGTTTTTT
CASSYWSSRTGELFF
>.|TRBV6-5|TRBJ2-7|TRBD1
TGTGCCAGCTGGGGGACAGAGAGCTCCTACGAGCAGTACTTC
CASWGTESSYEQYF
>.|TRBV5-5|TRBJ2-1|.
TGTGCCAGCAGCCCGGCGGGGACAGTGGTGGATGAGCAGTTCTTC
CASSPAGTVVDEQFF
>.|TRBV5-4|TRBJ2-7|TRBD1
TGTGCCAGCAGCTTGGGTCAGGGGGTCCAGTACTTC
CASSLGQGVQYF
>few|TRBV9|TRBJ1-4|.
TGTGCCAGCAGCACCCCCAGGGGATACAGTGAAAAACTGTTTTTT
CASSTPRGYSEKLFF
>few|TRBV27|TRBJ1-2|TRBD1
TGTGCCAGCAGTTTGGGGACAGGGGGCGTACGGTCGGATGGCTACACCTTC
CASSLGTGGVRSDGYTF
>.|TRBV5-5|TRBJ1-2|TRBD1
TGTGCCAGCAGCCACCTGGGACAGGGGGCCTATGGCTACACCTTC
CASSHLGQGAYGYTF
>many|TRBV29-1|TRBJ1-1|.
TGCAGCGTTGGGGAACAGGCAGGCACTGAAGCTTTCTTT
CSVGEQAGTEAFF
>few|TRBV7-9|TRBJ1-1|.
TGTGCCAGCAGCTCAGCGGGGCAGGAAGCTTTCTTT
CASSSAGQEAFF
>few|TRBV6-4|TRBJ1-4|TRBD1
TGTGCCAGCAGTCAACAGGGGGGGAATGAAAAACTGTTTTTT
CASSQQGGNEKLFF
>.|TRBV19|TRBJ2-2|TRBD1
TGTGCCAGTAGTTCCTCGGGGGGACAGGGTATCGGGGAGCTGTTTTTT
CASSSSGGQGIGELFF
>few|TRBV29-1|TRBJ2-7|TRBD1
TGCAGCGTTCGGACAGGGCGCTACGAGCAGTACTTC
CSVRTGRYEQYF
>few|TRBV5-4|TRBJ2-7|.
TGTGCCAGCAGCTTGGCTCCAGGCTCGGTGTCCTACGAGCAGTACTTC
CASSLAPGSVSYEQYF
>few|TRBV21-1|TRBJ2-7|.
TGTGCCAGCAGCAAAAACGGGGCGGGAGGACAAGCAGACTCCTACGAGCAGTACTTC
CASSKNGAGGQADSYEQYF
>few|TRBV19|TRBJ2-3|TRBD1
TGTGCCAGTAGTATAGATCTCGGGACAGGGGGCGCAGATACGCAGTATTTT
CASSIDLGTGGADTQYF
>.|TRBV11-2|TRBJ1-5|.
TGTGCCAGCAGCTTAGTAGGGGTCAGTCAGCCCCAGCATTTT
CASSLVGVSQPQHF
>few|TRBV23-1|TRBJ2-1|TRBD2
TGCGCCAGCAGTACAGGGGGACTAGCGTGCAATGAGCAGTTCTTC
CASSTGGLACNEQFF
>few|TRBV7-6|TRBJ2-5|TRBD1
TGTGCCAGCAGCCCAAGGACAGGGGTCCAAGAGACCCAGTACTTC
CASSPRTGVQETQYF
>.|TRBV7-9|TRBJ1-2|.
TGTGCCAGCAGCCCTGGACAGTTCTATGGCTACACCTTC
CASSPGQFYGYTF
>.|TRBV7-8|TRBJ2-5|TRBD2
TGTGCCAGCAGCCCGGAGGTTAGCGGGGGGCCACCGAGAGAGACCCAGTACTTC
CASSPEVSGGPPRETQYF
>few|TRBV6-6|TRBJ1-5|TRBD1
TGTGCCAGCAGTTACTCGACAGGGGGCAATCAGCCCCAGCATTTT
CASSYSTGGNQPQHF
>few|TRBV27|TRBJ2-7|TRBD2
TGTGCCAGCAGTTTAGAGGCGGGGGACTCCTACGAGCAGTACTTC
CASSLEAGDSYEQYF
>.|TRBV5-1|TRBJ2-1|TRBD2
TGCGCCTCAAGAGCGGGGGGGCTCTATGAGCAGTTCTTC
CASRAGGLYEQFF
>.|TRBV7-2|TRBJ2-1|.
TGTGCCAGCAGCCCGTGGCGGGGGCTAAGCTCCTACAATGAGCAGTTCTTC
CASSPWRGLSSYNEQFF
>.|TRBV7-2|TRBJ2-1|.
TGTGCCAGCAGCTTAGGGGTAGCCTATGAGCAGTTCTTC
CASSLGVAYEQFF
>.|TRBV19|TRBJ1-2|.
TGTGCCTCGGAATTCCAGGGGAACTATGGCTACACCTTC
CASEFQGNYGYTF
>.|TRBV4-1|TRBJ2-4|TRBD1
TGCGCCAGCAGCCAAGATTTGGGACAGGGCCTGCTAGCCAAAAACATTCAGTACTTC
CASSQDLGQGLLAKNIQYF
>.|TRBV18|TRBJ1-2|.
TGTGCCAGCTCACCTCAGACATTAGGCTACACCTTC
CASSPQTLGYTF
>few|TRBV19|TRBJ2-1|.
TGTGCCAGTAGTATTCAAAGTGGTCCCGGTCCGGGGGAGCAGTTCTTC
CASSIQSGPGPGEQFF
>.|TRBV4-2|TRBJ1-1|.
TGTGCCAGCAGCCAAGGGGACTCGCCCCAAACTGAAGCTTTCTTT
CASSQGDSPQTEAFF
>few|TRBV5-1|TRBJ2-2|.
TGCGCCAGCAGTGAGGGTAACACCGGGGAGCTGTTTTTT
CASSEGNTGELFF
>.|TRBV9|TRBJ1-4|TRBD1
TGTGCCAGCAGCGTAATACAGGGGAATAATGAAAAACTGTTTTTT
CASSVIQGNNEKLFF
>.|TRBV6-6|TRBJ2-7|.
TGTGCCAGCAGTCATGGGGCGCAGTACTTC
CASSHGAQYF
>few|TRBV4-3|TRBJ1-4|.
TGCGCCAGCAGCCAAGAGCTAGGAGCAACCGGGGGAAAACTGTTTTTT
CASSQELGATGGKLFF
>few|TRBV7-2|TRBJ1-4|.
TGTGCCAGCAGCTTAACGGGGACTAATGAAAAACTGTTTTTT
CASSLTGTNEKLFF
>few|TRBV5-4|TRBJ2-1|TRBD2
TGTGCCAGCAGCTTAGATAGCGGGGGTGGGAATGAGCAGTTCTTC
CASSLDSGGGNEQFF